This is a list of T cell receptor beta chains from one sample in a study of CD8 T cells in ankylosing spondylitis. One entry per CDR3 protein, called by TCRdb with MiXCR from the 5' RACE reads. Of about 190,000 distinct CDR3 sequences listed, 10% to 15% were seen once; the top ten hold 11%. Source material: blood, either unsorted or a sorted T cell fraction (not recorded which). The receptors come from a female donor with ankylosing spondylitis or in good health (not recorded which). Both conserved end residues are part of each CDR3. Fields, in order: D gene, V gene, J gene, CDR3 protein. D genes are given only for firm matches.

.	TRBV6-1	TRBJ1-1	CASTSVPGNTEAFF
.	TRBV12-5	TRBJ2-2	CASGLGQSSNTGELFF
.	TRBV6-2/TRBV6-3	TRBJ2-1	CASSKGGEQFF
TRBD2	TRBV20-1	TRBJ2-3	CCAPRLAGSTDTQYF
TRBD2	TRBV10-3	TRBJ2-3	CAISESPTSLSTDTQYF
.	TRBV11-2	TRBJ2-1	CASESSYNEQFF
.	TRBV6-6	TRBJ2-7	CASSGVAGHEQYF
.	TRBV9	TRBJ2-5	CASSVSGTTQETQYF
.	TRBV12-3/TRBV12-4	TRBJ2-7	CASSLIGGPYEQYF
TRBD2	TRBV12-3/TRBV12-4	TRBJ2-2	CASKGLAGGPAGELFF
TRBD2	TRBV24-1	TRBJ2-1	CATSDSPGGLSSYNEQFF
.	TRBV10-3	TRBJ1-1	CAISRGGNTEAFF
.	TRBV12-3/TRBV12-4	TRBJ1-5	CASTKGGHQPQHF
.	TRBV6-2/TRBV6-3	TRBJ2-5	CASSTSTPGGAQVETQYF
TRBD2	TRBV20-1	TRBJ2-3	CSARVGLAGPDTQYF
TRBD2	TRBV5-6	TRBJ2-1	CASSSPGTNYNEQFF
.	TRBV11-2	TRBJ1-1	CASSLFTGDTEAFF
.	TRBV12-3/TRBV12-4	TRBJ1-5	CASSLWGSNQPQHF
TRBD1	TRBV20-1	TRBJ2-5	CSASPGQLGETQYF
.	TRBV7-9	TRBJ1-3	CASSQASWSSSGNTIYF